Here is one TCR beta chain with its context. Its antigen is not known. This entry belongs to a study of T cells in Graves' hyperthyroidism and ophthalmopathy. The study, taken as a whole, reports: Peripheral blood also featured most of the thyroid clonotypes expanded above 0.001. Model predictions of ophthalmopathy came a median about 6.3 months before onset.

Uncontrolled infection, other autoimmune disease, pregnancy or lactation excluded patients. Each diagnosis was grounded in clinical symptoms, serum thyroxine and TRAb, thyroid ultrasound, and orbital computed tomography. The source material, RNA transcripts, was used to amplify TCR beta CDR3 regions. First-round RT-PCR of the TCR CDR3 relied on the HTBI primer set. MiXCR was run by TCRdb on the multiplex PCR reads, yielding one entry per CDR3 protein. Of around 600,000 distinct CDR3 sequences in the sample, about 45% were seen once. CDR3 length: 17 amino acids. Germline CDR1 LNHNV, CDR2 YYDKDF (reference sequence). The V end was cut by 0 bases, the J end by 3 bases, with 14 bases between.

Material: peripheral blood or thyroid tissue (not recorded which). The clonotype comes from an adult man with Graves' disease, either hyperthyroidism or ophthalmopathy (not recorded which). This chain uses TRBV15 with TRBJ2-2, with D perhaps TRBD2 (5 bases). CDR3 DNA sequence: TGTGCCACCAGCAGAGAAGGGAGTAGCCTGGACACCGGGGAGCTGTTTTTT. It encodes CATSREGSSLDTGELFF.